This T cell receptor beta chain was documented in a study of blood T cell repertoires in COVID-19. Profiled with immunoSEQ multiplex PCR; TCRdb holds only in-frame clones, not every one. The sample has approximately 400,000 clones, more than 75% seen once; the top ten hold approximately 1.2%. The V gene's germline CDR1 is GTSNPN and CDR2 SVGIG (reference sequence). The CDR3 extends over 14 amino acids. The V end lost 4 bases, the J end lost 4 bases, and 15 bases lay between the germline ends. Participants were aged roughly 18 to 100 years from approximately 24 US areas. The chain has TRBV30 and TRBJ2-3; maybe TRBD2 (6 bases). The sequence derives from a man in his thirties or forties who had recovered from COVID-19. The sample taken for sequencing was PBMCs or T cells enriched from blood (not recorded which). The CDR3 is CAWISTGVADTQYF. The CDR3 DNA reads as TGTGCCTGGATTAGTACGGGGGTGGCAGATACGCAGTATTTT.